Listed below are T cell receptor beta chains from one sample, sequenced in a study of shared clonotypes between healthy human individuals. This table comes from immunoSEQ multiplex PCR, and its TCRdb copy is limited to in-frame clones, with some not included. The sample contains approximately 2,000,000 clones, just under 95% of which appear only once. Sequenced input: naive CD4+ T cells from PBMCs. Receptors were obtained from a man aged 18 to 29 in good health. Some clones in this sample may be carry-over from other donors' samples. Each CDR3 is given with its conserved first and last residue. The D gene is left open where the match is weak. Clone size, where shown, is once, few, many, or a class for clones that have expanded.

V gene	D gene	clone size	J gene	CDR3 DNA	CDR3 protein
TRBV5-4	TRBD2	-	TRBJ2-7	TGTGCCAGCAGCCGCGTTGGTAGCGGGGACGAGCAGTACTTC	CASSRVGSGDEQYF
TRBV10-1	-	-	TRBJ2-4	TGCGCCAGCAGTGAGTCTTTGGCCAAAAACATTCAGTACTTC	CASSESLAKNIQYF
TRBV4-1	-	once	TRBJ2-2	TGCGCCAGCAGCCATGGCAGGGCGAACACCGGGGAGCTGTTTTTT	CASSHGRANTGELFF
TRBV7-9	-	-	TRBJ2-3	TGTGCCAGCAGCTTAAAACAGCAGAACACAGATACGCAGTATTTT	CASSLKQQNTDTQYF
TRBV6-5	TRBD1	-	TRBJ1-5	TGTGCCAGCACCAGGGGGCACGATCAGCCCCAGCATTTT	CASTRGHDQPQHF
TRBV29-1	-	few	TRBJ2-1	TGCAGCGTTGTTCGGCTAGCGTACAATGAGCAGTTCTTC	CSVVRLAYNEQFF
TRBV7-8	TRBD2	-	TRBJ2-1	TGTGCCAGCAGCTCCAGACTAGCGGGAGGGTCAACAGCGGGGTACAATGAGCAGTTCTTC	CASSSRLAGGSTAGYNEQFF
TRBV7-2	-	-	TRBJ1-2	TGTGCCAGCAGCTTAGTGGTGGAGACACCCGCACTTGGCTACACCTTC	CASSLVVETPALGYTF
TRBV30	-	-	TRBJ2-7	TGTGCCTGGAGTAAGGGCCGCTACGAGCAGTACTTC	CAWSKGRYEQYF
TRBV5-4	TRBD2	-	TRBJ2-3	TGTGCCAGCAGCCGGGGACTAGCGGATAGCACAGATACGCAGTATTTT	CASSRGLADSTDTQYF
TRBV5-1	-	-	TRBJ1-2	TGCGCCAGCAGCTTGGGTGGCAGCAACTATGGCTACACCTTC	CASSLGGSNYGYTF
TRBV7-6	-	once	TRBJ1-1	TGTGCCAGCAGCCTTCCGCTGTTGGGGGCCACTGAAGCTTTCTTT	CASSLPLLGATEAFF
TRBV29-1	-	once	TRBJ1-3	TGCAGCGTTGAACTAGTAGGGACTGGAAACACCATATATTTT	CSVELVGTGNTIYF
TRBV7-2	-	-	TRBJ1-2	TGTGCCAGCAGCTTGCCCGGGACAATAGGCTACACCTTC	CASSLPGTIGYTF
TRBV30	-	-	TRBJ2-7	TGTGCAATTGGCAGGAGCTCCTACGAGCAGTACTTC	CAIGRSSYEQYF
TRBV5-4	TRBD1	-	TRBJ2-7	TGTGCCAGCAGTTACCATGCCCCAGGGGGCCTCGGGTCCTACGAGCAGTACTTC	CASSYHAPGGLGSYEQYF
TRBV11-2	-	-	TRBJ2-7	TGTGCCAGCAGCTTAGCCCCGGACAGACGCGAGCAGTACTTC	CASSLAPDRREQYF
TRBV5-1	TRBD1	-	TRBJ2-5	TGCGCCAGCAGCGTAGGGACAGCAGCACCCCAGTACTTC	CASSVGTAAPQYF
TRBV5-1	-	-	TRBJ2-3	TGCGCCAGCAGCGCCTCAACCGGGACACCGAGCTTTGATACGCAGTATTTT	CASSASTGTPSFDTQYF
TRBV7-3	TRBD1	-	TRBJ2-3	TGTGCCAGCAGCTTAAGGACAGGGCGCCACACAGATACGCAGTATTTT	CASSLRTGRHTDTQYF
TRBV6-6	TRBD2	once	TRBJ2-2	TGTGCCAGCAGCTTAATAGCGGGGTCGAACACCGGGGAGCTGTTTTTT	CASSLIAGSNTGELFF
TRBV5-1	TRBD2	-	TRBJ2-7	TGCGCCACCCGGGGGGAGTCCTACGAGCAGTACTTC	CATRGESYEQYF
TRBV7-9	TRBD2	-	TRBJ2-1	TGTGCCAGCAGGCAGCCACGGACTAGCGGCAACAATGAGCAGTTCTTC	CASRQPRTSGNNEQFF
TRBV29-1	-	-	TRBJ1-1	TGCAGCGTTGAGAGGATAATGGTCGCTGAAGCTTTCTTT	CSVERIMVAEAFF